The 8 T cell receptor beta chains below come from one sample, sequenced in a study of blood T cell repertoires in COVID-19. Assay: immunoSEQ multiplex PCR; the TCRdb copy retains only in-frame clones and omits some. The data contain about 270,000 clones, around 93% of them singletons. Material for sequencing was PBMCs or T cells enriched from blood (not recorded which). Source of these receptors: a man aged 40-55 years who had been exposed to COVID-19.

This chain joins TRBV5-4 and TRBJ1-2; D remains ambiguous. In germline, CDR1 is SGHNT, CDR2 YYREEE (reference sequence). The CDR3 is made up of 15 amino acids. The V and J ends lost 0 bases and 4 bases respectively, with 13 bases between them. CDR3 protein: CASSLAGGRSYGYTF. DNA of the CDR3: TGTGCCAGCAGCTTGGCCGGAGGCAGATCCTATGGCTACACCTTC.

A few counts support this clone. This chain connects TRBV2 to TRBJ2-3, with D perhaps matching TRBD2 (5 bases). This CDR3 has 13 amino acids. Germline V lookup: CDR1 SNHLY, CDR2 FYNNEI. Trimming removed 0 bases from V and 6 bases from J, with 7 bases in between. In nucleotides, the CDR3 is TGTGCCAGCAGTGAAGCGCGGGCTGATACGCAGTATTTT. Its protein product is CASSEARADTQYF.

This chain connects TRBV9 to TRBJ2-2; 7 bases are shared with TRBD1. The ends lost 3 bases at V and 7 bases at J; junction bases unmatched: 9. The CDR3 is made up of 15 amino acids. Per germline, CDR1 SGDLS and CDR2 YYNGEE. The CDR3 DNA follows: TGTGCCAGCAGCGGCATGAGACAGGGTAACGGGGAGCTGTTTTTT. Protein: CASSGMRQGNGELFF.

J is TRBJ1-5 and V is TRBV13; unclear D gene. The CDR3 totals 14 residues. V was trimmed by 2 bases and J by 2 bases, leaving 7 bases between them. Germline V gene sequence: CDR1 PRHDT, CDR2 FYEKMQ (reference sequence). CDR3 DNA: TGTGCCAGCAGCTTAAGAGGTGGCAATCAGCCCCAGCATTTT. Its protein product is CASSLRGGNQPQHF.

The chain recombines TRBV11-2 with TRBJ2-7; a possible D gene is TRBD2 (6 bases). V was pared by 5 bases and J by 2 bases, with 13 bases between. This CDR3 is built from 14 residues. Looked up from germline, CDR1 is SGHAT and CDR2 is FQNNGV. The DNA for the CDR3 is TGTGCCAGCAGCCCCCGGGACTTACCCTACGAGCAGTACTTC. It codes for CASSPRDLPYEQYF. The full variable domain, in which reference TRBV11-2 and TRBJ2-7 provide the parts outside the CDR3, is EAGVAQSPRYKIIEKRQSVAFWCNPISGHATLYWYQQILGQGPKLLIQFQNNGVVDDSQLPKDRFSAERLKGVDSTLKIQPAKLEDSAVYLCASSPRDLPYEQYFGPGTRLTVT.

The chain has TRBV14 and TRBJ1-2; the match to TRBD1 covers 7 bases. With V trimmed by 1 base and J by 4 bases, 6 bases remained unmatched. The length of the CDR3 is 15 residues. The germline V gene encodes CDR1 SGHDN and CDR2 FVKESK. The CDR3 DNA follows: TGTGCCAGCAGCCAAGGGGCAGGGGGACGCTATGGCTACACCTTC. Protein product: CASSQGAGGRYGYTF.

The chain carries TRBV14 and TRBJ2-1; maybe TRBD1 (6 bases). Looked up from germline, CDR1 is SGHDN and CDR2 is FVKESK. The CDR3 runs to 16 residues. V lost 4 bases and J 6 bases, leaving 19 bases between the germline ends. The CDR3 region is CASSPVVVRGINEQFF. The CDR3 nucleotides read TGTGCCAGCAGCCCAGTAGTCGTCAGGGGAATCAATGAGCAGTTCTTC. Together with reference TRBV14 and TRBJ2-1, the CDR3 gives the full variable domain: EAGVTQFPSHSVIEKGQTVTLRCDPISGHDNLYWYRRVMGKEIKFLLHFVKESKQDESGMPNNRFLAERTGGTYSTLKVQPAELEDSGVYFCASSPVVVRGINEQFFGPGTRLTVL.

This sequence joins TRBV28 and TRBJ1-2, with unresolved D. V was clipped by 6 bases and J by 8 bases, with 19 bases between them. The CDR3 is 14 residues long. CDR1 MDHEN and CDR2 SYDVKM come from the germline V gene. CDR3 nucleotide sequence: TGTGCCAGCAGCCAAATAATATTCGGTGCAGGCTACACCTTC. Its translation: CASSQIIFGAGYTF.